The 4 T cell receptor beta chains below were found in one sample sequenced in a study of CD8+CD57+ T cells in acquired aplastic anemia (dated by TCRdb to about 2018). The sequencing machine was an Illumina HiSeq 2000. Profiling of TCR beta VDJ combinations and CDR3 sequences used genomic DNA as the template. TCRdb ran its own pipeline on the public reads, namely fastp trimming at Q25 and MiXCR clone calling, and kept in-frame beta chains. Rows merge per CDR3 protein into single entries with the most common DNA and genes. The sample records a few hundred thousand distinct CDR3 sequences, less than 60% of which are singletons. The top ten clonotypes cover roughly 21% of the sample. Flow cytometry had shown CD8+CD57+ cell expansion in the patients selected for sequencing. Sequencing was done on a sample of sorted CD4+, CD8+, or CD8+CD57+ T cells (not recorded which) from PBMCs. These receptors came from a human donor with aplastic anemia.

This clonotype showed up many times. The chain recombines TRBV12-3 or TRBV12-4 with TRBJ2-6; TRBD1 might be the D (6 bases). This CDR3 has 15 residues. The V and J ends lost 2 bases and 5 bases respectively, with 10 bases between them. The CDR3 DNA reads TGTGCCAGCAGTTTACAGGGGACATGGGCCAACGTCCTGACTTTC. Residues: CASSLQGTWANVLTF.

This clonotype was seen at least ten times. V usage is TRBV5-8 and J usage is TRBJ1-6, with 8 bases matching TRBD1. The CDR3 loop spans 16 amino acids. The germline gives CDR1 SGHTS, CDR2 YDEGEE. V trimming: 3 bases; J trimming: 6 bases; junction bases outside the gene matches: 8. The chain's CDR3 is CASSSQRTGINSPLHF. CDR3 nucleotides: TGTGCCAGCAGCTCACAACGGACAGGGATTAATTCACCCCTCCACTTT.

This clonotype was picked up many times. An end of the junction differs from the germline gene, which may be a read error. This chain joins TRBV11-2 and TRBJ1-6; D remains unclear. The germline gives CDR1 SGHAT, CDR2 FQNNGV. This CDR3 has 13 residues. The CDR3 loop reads CASSLGGYSPLHF. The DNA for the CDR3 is TGTGCCAGCAGTTTAGGTGGCTATTCACCCCTCCACTTT.

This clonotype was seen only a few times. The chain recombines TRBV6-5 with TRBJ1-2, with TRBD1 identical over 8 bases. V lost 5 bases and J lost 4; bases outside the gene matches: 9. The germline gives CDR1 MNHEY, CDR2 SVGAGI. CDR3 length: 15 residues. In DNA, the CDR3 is TGTGCCAGCAGTCCCCGGGACAGGCCGCTCTATGGCTACACCTTC. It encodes CASSPRDRPLYGYTF.